This T cell receptor (beta chain) emerged from a study of T cells in Graves' hyperthyroidism and ophthalmopathy. Uncontrolled infection, other autoimmune disease, pregnancy or lactation excluded patients. Study-level points and caveats: Ophthalmopathy and stable hyperthyroidism were separated by a 13 V-J model.

TCR beta CDR3 sequences were amplified from RNA transcripts. The HTBI primer set served for first-round RT-PCR of the TCR CDR3. TCRdb ran MiXCR on the multiplex PCR reads and lists one entry per CDR3 protein. The sample lists more than 300,000 distinct CDR3 sequences, about 14% seen once, with around 20% in the top ten. In germline, CDR1 is LNHNV, CDR2 YYDKDF (reference sequence). The CDR3 has 15 amino acids. Trimming stripped 0 bases from V and 4 bases from J, with 12 bases between. This clonotype was recorded many times. Its target is not known. The TCR was taken from a woman in her twenties or thirties with Graves' ophthalmopathy. The rearrangement joins TRBV15 to TRBJ1-1; the D is unclear. Specimen: blood. CDR3 DNA: TGTGCCACCAGCAGAGACCCCTCTCTCAGCACTGAAGCTTTCTTT. Translation: CATSRDPSLSTEAFF.